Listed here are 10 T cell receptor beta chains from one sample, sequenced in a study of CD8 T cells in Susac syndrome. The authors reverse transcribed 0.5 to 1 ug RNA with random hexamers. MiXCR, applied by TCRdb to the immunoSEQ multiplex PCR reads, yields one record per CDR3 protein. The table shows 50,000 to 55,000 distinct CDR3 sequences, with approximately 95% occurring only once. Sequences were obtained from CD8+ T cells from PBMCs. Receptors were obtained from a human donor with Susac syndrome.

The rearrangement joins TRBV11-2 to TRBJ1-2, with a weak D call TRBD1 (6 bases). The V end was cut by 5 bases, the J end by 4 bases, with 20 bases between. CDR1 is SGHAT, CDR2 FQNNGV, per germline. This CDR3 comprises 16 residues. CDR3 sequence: CASSILWAQGPYGYTF. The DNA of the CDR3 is TGTGCCAGCAGCATACTTTGGGCCCAGGGGCCCTATGGCTACACCTTC.

CDR3 residues: CASSDNRDRDRNEQFF. The CDR3 DNA reads as TGTGCCAGCAGCGATAACCGGGACAGGGACCGCAATGAGCAGTTCTTC. The chain couples TRBV9 to TRBJ2-1; TRBD1 matches at 9 bases. This CDR3 comprises 16 residues. V shed 3 bases, J shed 6 bases, and the junction held 10 bases outside the gene matches. Germline V gives CDR1 SGDLS, CDR2 YYNGEE.

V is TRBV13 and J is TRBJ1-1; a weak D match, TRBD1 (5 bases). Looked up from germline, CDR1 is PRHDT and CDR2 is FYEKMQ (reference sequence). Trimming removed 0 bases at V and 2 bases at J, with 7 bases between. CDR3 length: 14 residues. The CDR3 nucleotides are TGTGCCAGCAGCTTAGGGGGGCATAACACTGAAGCTTTCTTT. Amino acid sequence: CASSLGGHNTEAFF.

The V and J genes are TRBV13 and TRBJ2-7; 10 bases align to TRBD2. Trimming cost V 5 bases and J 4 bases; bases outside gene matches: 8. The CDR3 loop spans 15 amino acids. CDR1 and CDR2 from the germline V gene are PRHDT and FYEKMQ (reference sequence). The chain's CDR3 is CASSPQRGGRYEQYF. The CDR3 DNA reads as TGTGCCAGCAGCCCGCAGCGGGGGGGCAGGTACGAGCAGTACTTC.

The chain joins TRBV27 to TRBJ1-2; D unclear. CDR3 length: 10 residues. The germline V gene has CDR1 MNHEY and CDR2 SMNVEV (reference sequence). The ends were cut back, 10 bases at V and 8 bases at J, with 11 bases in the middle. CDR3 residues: CATLDRGYTF. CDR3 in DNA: TGTGCCACATTGGACCGGGGCTACACCTTC.

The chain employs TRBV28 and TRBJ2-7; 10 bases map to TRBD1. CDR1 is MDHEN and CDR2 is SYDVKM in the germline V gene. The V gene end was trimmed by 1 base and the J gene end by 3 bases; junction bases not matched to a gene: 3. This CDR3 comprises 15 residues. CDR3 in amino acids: CASSLSGQGIYEQYF. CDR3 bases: TGTGCCAGCAGTTTATCGGGACAGGGGATCTACGAGCAGTACTTC.

CDR3 residues: CASSPAGAGSYNEQFF. In DNA, the CDR3 is TGTGCCAGCAGCCCTGCCGGGGCAGGCTCCTACAATGAGCAGTTCTTC. The V and J genes are TRBV7-9 and TRBJ2-1; the D gene could be TRBD1 or TRBD2 (5 bases each). The CDR3 is 16 residues long. Germline V gives CDR1 SEHNR, CDR2 FQNEAQ (reference sequence). V lost 5 bases and J lost 0, with 14 bases in between.

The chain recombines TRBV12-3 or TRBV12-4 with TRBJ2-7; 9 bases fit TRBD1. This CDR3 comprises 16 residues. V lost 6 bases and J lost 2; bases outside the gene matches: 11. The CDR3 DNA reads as TGTGCCAGCAGCCCAGCCGGGACAGGGCATCCCTACGAGCAGTACTTC. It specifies CASSPAGTGHPYEQYF.

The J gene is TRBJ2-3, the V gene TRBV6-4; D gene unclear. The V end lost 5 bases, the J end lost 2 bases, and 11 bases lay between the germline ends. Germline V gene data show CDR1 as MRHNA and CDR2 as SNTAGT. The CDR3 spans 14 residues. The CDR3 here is CASSKAPTTDTQYF. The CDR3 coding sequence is TGTGCCAGCAGTAAAGCCCCCACCACAGATACGCAGTATTTT.

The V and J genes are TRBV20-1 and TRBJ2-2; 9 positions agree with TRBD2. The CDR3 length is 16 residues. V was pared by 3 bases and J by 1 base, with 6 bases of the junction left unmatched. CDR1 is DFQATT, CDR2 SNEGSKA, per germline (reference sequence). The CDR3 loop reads CSASHPLAGNTGELFF. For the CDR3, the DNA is TGCAGTGCTAGCCACCCACTAGCGGGGAACACCGGGGAGCTGTTTTTT.